This TCR beta chain was recovered during a study of shared clonotypes between healthy human individuals (dated by TCRdb to about 2020). General notes on the study: A couple of women and a few men aged 18 to 49 years were included in the cohort. To increase sequencing depth and limit assay-specific biases, TCR repertoire library preparation and sequencing were carried out by different laboratories using diverse techniques. For each donor, CD4 naive and CD4 memory were each given three plates, CD8 naive was given two plates, and CD8 memory was given one plate. Blood TCR repertoires of five healthy adults were deeply sequenced to estimate repertoire size and the extent of clonotype sharing between individuals. Per donor, leukapheresis produced somewhere between about 0.94 and 9.5 billion PBMCs.

Study-wide conclusions, independent of this receptor: Approximately 5% of naive CD4, 3% to 3.5% of naive CD8, approximately 2.2% of memory CD4, and over 0.35% of memory CD8 clonotypes were shared across a few donors. Rarefaction of sorted-subset datasets indicated incomplete sequencing despite the large sequencing depth. Based on pairwise subsampling, the degree of clonotype sharing among donors was expected to be affected by sequencing depth. The small number of donors limited the genetic and exposure-history diversity represented. Higher generation probabilities were observed for clonotypes shared by all four sorted-subset donors than for non-shared clonotypes. Sampling was restricted to blood, and TCR repertoires in tissues likely differ from the TCR repertoires found in blood. Naive subsets generally had larger estimated clonotype richness than memory subsets.

Using the deep immunoSEQ assay, TCR CDR3 regions were amplified from genomic DNA by multiplex PCR. Extracted genomic DNA from each cell subset was distributed evenly across all wells of several immunoSEQ 96-well plates, and each plate was treated as a replicate. For sorted subsets, each replicate PCR was loaded with roughly 190 ng genomic DNA, equivalent to some 31,000 T cell genomes. Purified libraries were measured with a Qubit 3.0 fluorometer, size-checked on a Bioanalyzer 2100, and measured again with the KAPA Library Quantification kit. Every immunoSEQ 96-well plate was sequenced on a dedicated single-read 150-cycle Illumina NextSeq 550 flow cell. Processing in the source paper ran as follows. The immunoSEQ output contained only junctional sequences without quality scores, so filtering could not match that applied to full-length reads. Sequences were annotated with PyIR, a Python wrapper for IgBLAST v1.9, using IMGT germline references to assign V/J genes and CDR3. Reads were removed for weak V/J assignments (E-value above 1e-6), missing CDR3, stop codons, out-of-frame junctions, or ambiguous translated residues. V3J clonotypes were defined by identical inferred V gene, J gene, and CDR3 amino acid sequence. To compute the percentage overlap between repertoires, the number of shared unique clonotypes was divided by the size of the smaller repertoire. Richness of each repertoire was evaluated using RTK rarefaction, the Chao1 estimator, and Recon v2.1 estimates of unobserved clonotypes. OLGA was used to compute generation probabilities for all TCRbeta clonotypes that the gDNA method yielded from a handful of donors. TCRdb mirrors the immuneACCESS table, restricted to in-frame sequences. Some clones are absent from its copies; in checked studies, under half trace to an unresolved V gene, and the reason for the others is unknown. The V and J calls and clone size come from that table; D and trimming were worked out from the DNA. The sample table lists about 980,000 clones, roughly 72% of them with a count of one. Roughly 1.5% of the sample belongs to the ten largest clones.

As regards this clone: Its target antigen remains unknown. There are no base qualities to consult, and no much larger clone falls within one base.

The donors were healthy, HIV-negative adults with no recently reported acute infections or vaccinations. Every donor was a Caucasian adult residing in Nashville, Tennessee, USA. Magnetic negative selection was used to enrich CD4+ T cells, after which naive cells were positively selected on CD45RA and the negative fraction became the memory subset. Blood was collected by leukapheresis, and PBMCs were isolated by Ficoll-Histopaque density gradient centrifugation and then cryopreserved in liquid nitrogen vapor phase. Analytical flow cytometry was used to check the purity and quantity of every magnetically sorted T cell population. Genomic DNA was isolated from each sorted fraction and quantified by UV absorbance on a Nanodrop 2000c. The clonotype originates from a man younger than 35 in good health. Sequenced input: memory CD4+ T cells sorted from blood. What the cell subset or site label conveys for this sample: CD45RA-negative fraction.

The CDR3 reads as follows: CACSGSSYEQYF. The sequenced DNA is TGTGCCTGCTCGGGTTCCTCCTACGAGCAGTACTTC. The receptor chain draws on TRBV10-3 and TRBJ2-7; the D gene is not confidently resolved. CDR1 is given as ENHRY and CDR2 as SYGVKD, both from the germline V gene. V and J are truncated by 11 bases and 0 bases respectively, leaving an intervening sequence of 11 bases. From cysteine to phenylalanine, the CDR3 is 12 amino acids long. The kept DNA is CDR3 alone, 36 bases in frame from the first base.